This T cell receptor beta chain stems from a study of early T cells in non-severe SARS-CoV-2 infection. TCRdb used MiXCR to reprocess the 5' RACE reads, holding one entry per CDR3 protein. The table lists 35,000 to 50,000 distinct CDR3 sequences, approximately 22% of them singletons. Trimming removed 3 bases at V and 5 bases at J, with 13 bases between. CDR1 LGHNT and CDR2 FRNRAP come from the germline V gene. The CDR3 sequence is 14 residues long. V and J are TRBV12-5 and TRBJ1-1; D possibly corresponds to TRBD1 (6 bases). Sequences were derived from whole blood, sampled at baseline. This TCR was sampled from an adult who was a healthcare worker with PCR-confirmed SARS-CoV-2 infection or an uninfected control (not recorded which). CDR3: CASGLAGARTEAFF. Written as DNA, the CDR3 is TGTGCTAGTGGTTTAGCGGGGGCGCGGACTGAAGCTTTCTTT.